These 18 T cell receptor beta chains share one sample of origin, sequenced in a study of T cell repertoires in cytomegalovirus infection. TCRdb re-derived calls from the reads in MiXCR, one entry per CDR3 protein. The sample includes about 900,000 distinct CDR3 sequences, roughly a third of them seen just once. For these TCRs, the target antigens are not known. Sequenced material: cultured CD8+ T cells from PBMCs, taken from culture after CMV antigen stimulation. All receptors derive from a human donor in good health (CMV status not recorded). Some clones in this sample may be carry-over from other donors' samples.

This chain uses TRBV5-6 with TRBJ2-7, with D perhaps matching TRBD2 (6 bases). This CDR3 is built from 16 residues. The V gene lost 4 bases and the J gene lost 0 bases, with 17 bases spanning the gap. Per germline, CDR1 SGHDT and CDR2 YYEEEE. The CDR3 spells CASSDNAGGNSYEQYV. As DNA, the CDR3 is TGTGCCAGCAGCGACAACGCTGGGGGGAACTCCTACGAGCAGTACGTC.

The chain has TRBV20-1 and TRBJ1-1, with D unclear. Between the trimmed V and J ends, which lost 5 bases and 0 bases, there was a span of 10 bases. The V gene's germline CDR1 is DFQATT and CDR2 SNEGSKA (reference sequence). CDR3 size: 13 residues. In nucleotides, the CDR3 is TGCAGTGCTTCAGGCGTTATGAACACTGAAGCTTTCTTT. Translating it yields CSASGVMNTEAFF.

The rearrangement uses TRBV5-4 and TRBJ1-1; no reliable D call. V was trimmed by 4 bases and J by 1 base, leaving 14 bases between them. Germline assignment: CDR1 SGHNT and CDR2 YYREEE (reference sequence). CDR3 size: 15 residues. For the CDR3, the DNA is TGTGCCAGCAGCAGCATCCATGGTAGGAACACTGAAGCTTTCTTT. Its translation is CASSSIHGRNTEAFF.

The chain carries TRBV6-5 and TRBJ2-3, with D tentatively TRBD2 (5 bases). With 2 bases removed from V and 4 bases from J, the gap between germline ends came to 10 bases. Germline-derived CDR1 and CDR2 are MNHEY and SVGAGI. The CDR3 covers 14 residues. The CDR3 nucleotides read TGTGCCAGCAGTTACGGGCTAGCCTCAGATACGCAGTATTTT. Amino acid sequence: CASSYGLASDTQYF.

The chain joins TRBV6-4 to TRBJ2-1, with D possibly being TRBD1 or TRBD2 (5 bases each). Per the germline V gene, CDR1 is MRHNA and CDR2 is SNTAGT. The CDR3 length is 16 residues. V lost 6 bases and J lost 6, with 21 bases in between. The CDR3: CASSGMSDPGGNEQFF. The CDR3 region has the DNA TGTGCCAGCAGCGGGATGTCGGACCCTGGGGGCAATGAGCAGTTCTTC.

This clonotype came up a few times. In DNA form, the CDR3 reads TGTGCCAGCAGTGCCGGGACTACGAACACCGGGGAGCTGTTTTTT. Residues: CASSAGTTNTGELFF. The chain has TRBV28 and TRBJ2-2; 7 nucleotides align to TRBD2. J lost 0 bases, V lost 5 bases, and 3 bases had no gene match. The CDR3 is 15 residues long. Germline CDR1 and CDR2: MDHEN and SYDVKM.

This clonotype came up a few times. V and J are TRBV7-9 and TRBJ1-1, with D hard to call. The CDR3 totals 11 residues. Germline assignment: CDR1 SEHNR and CDR2 FQNEAQ (reference sequence). The ends were cut back, 4 bases at V and 8 bases at J, with 8 bases in the middle. The CDR3 coding sequence is TGTGCCAGCAGCTCTATTAGAGAAGCTTTCTTT. As protein: CASSSIREAFF.

The J gene is TRBJ1-1, the V gene TRBV5-1, with TRBD1 matching 10 bases. This CDR3 region has 15 residues. Germline V CDR1 and CDR2: SGHRS, YFSETQ. V was pared by 4 bases and J by 3 bases, with 6 bases of the junction left unmatched. CDR3 loop: CASSVTGGMYTEAFF. The CDR3 region has the DNA TGCGCCAGCAGCGTGACAGGGGGCATGTACACTGAAGCTTTCTTT.

The V and J genes are TRBV27 and TRBJ2-1; no clear D. The CDR3 has 11 amino acids. V was clipped by 3 bases and J by 12 bases, with 9 bases between them. CDR1 and CDR2 (germline): MNHEY, SMNVEV (reference sequence). CDR3 amino acids: CASSFGWRQFF. The CDR3 DNA sequence: TGTGCCAGCAGTTTTGGTTGGAGGCAGTTCTTC.

The rearrangement joins TRBV4-3 to TRBJ2-2; no clear D gene. Trimming shortened V by 1 base and J by 4 bases, and 7 bases separated the two germline ends. Germline lookup yields CDR1 LGHNA and CDR2 YSLEER. This CDR3 has 14 amino acids. The CDR3 loop reads CASSQGPGTGELFF. DNA of the CDR3: TGCGCCAGCAGCCAAGGGCCGGGCACCGGGGAGCTGTTTTTT.

This clonotype was observed at least ten times. The rearrangement joins TRBV28 to TRBJ2-1, with D tentatively TRBD2 (6 bases). Trimming stripped 8 bases from V and 8 bases from J, with 10 bases between. Germline V gene sequence: CDR1 MDHEN, CDR2 SYDVKM. The CDR3 has 11 amino acids. Here the CDR3 reads CASRDFDEQFF. CDR3 nucleotides: TGTGCCAGCCGGGACTTCGATGAGCAGTTCTTC.

This chain connects TRBV27 to TRBJ1-2; no clear D. CDR1 and CDR2 (germline): MNHEY, SMNVEV (reference sequence). The CDR3 runs 14 residues. Trimming removed 0 bases at V and 2 bases at J, with 7 bases between. The CDR3, as DNA: TGTGCCAGCAGTTTATCCTTGGGGAACTATGGCTACACCTTC. It translates to CASSLSLGNYGYTF.

This clonotype appeared a few times. V usage is TRBV7-9 and J usage is TRBJ2-3; perhaps TRBD2 as D (6 bases). The CDR3 has 14 amino acids. Germline lookup yields CDR1 SEHNR and CDR2 FQNEAQ (reference sequence). Between the trimmed V and J ends, which lost 8 bases and 1 base, there was a span of 13 bases. DNA of the CDR3: TGTGCCAGCCTTCGGGGGTCGGGCACAGATACGCAGTATTTT. Amino acid sequence: CASLRGSGTDTQYF.

This clonotype has a single count. Just one base apart from a much larger clone, this may be a read error. The V and J genes are TRBV7-2 and TRBJ2-3, with TRBD2 matching over 12 bases. The trim removed 5 bases at V and 4 bases at J, leaving 10 bases unmatched. Germline V gives CDR1 SGHTA, CDR2 FQGNSA. The CDR3 loop spans 17 amino acids. In DNA form, the CDR3 reads TGTGCCAGCAGCACTGGGGCCGGACTAGCGGGGCCAGATACGCAGTATTTT. This codes for CASSTGAGLAGPDTQYF. The variable domain in full, with the rest retrieved from reference TRBV7-2 and TRBJ2-3, is GAGVSQSPSNKVTEKGKDVELRCDPISGHTALYWYRQSLGQGLEFLIYFQGNSAPDKSGLPSDRFSAERTGGSVSTLTIQRTQQEDSAVYLCASSTGAGLAGPDTQYFGPGTRLTVL.

This clonotype was observed a few times. The chain combines TRBV12-5 with TRBJ2-7; 7 nucleotides align to TRBD2. The germline V gene encodes CDR1 LGHNT and CDR2 FRNRAP. J gave up 1 base and V 5 bases, and 5 bases lay outside the gene matches. The CDR3 runs 14 residues. For the CDR3, the DNA is TGTGCTAGTGGTGGCCCTAGCGGTTCCTACGAGCAGTACTTC. This sequence encodes CASGGPSGSYEQYF.

This clonotype was seen only a few times. V and J are TRBV6-1 and TRBJ1-2; TRBD1 might be the D (6 bases). This CDR3 spans 13 amino acids. V shed 3 bases and J shed 4 bases, with 9 bases lying between them. Germline V CDR1 and CDR2: MNHNS, SASEGT. CDR3 sequence (DNA): TGTGCCAGCAGTGACGGGGGCCGCTATGGCTACACCTTC. Amino acid sequence: CASSDGGRYGYTF.

Ten or more counts support this clonotype. The chain joins TRBV7-6 to TRBJ1-1; TRBD1 is a possible D gene (6 bases). Trimming took off 6 bases at V and 5 bases at J, with 13 bases between the two ends. The germline CDR1 and CDR2 sequences are SGHVS and FNYEAQ. The CDR3 is 13 amino acids. CDR3 residues: CASRQGPATEAFF. In DNA form, the CDR3 reads TGTGCCAGCAGGCAGGGGCCGGCGACTGAAGCTTTCTTT.

The genes are TRBV7-8 and TRBJ2-6, with 11 nucleotides matching TRBD1. V trimming: 5 bases; J trimming: 0 bases; junction bases outside the gene matches: 6. The length of the CDR3 is 18 residues. Germline CDR1 SGHVS, CDR2 FQNEAQ. The CDR3: CASSGTGGTTSGANVLTF. The CDR3 DNA follows: TGTGCCAGCAGCGGGACAGGGGGGACCACCTCTGGGGCCAACGTCCTGACTTTC.